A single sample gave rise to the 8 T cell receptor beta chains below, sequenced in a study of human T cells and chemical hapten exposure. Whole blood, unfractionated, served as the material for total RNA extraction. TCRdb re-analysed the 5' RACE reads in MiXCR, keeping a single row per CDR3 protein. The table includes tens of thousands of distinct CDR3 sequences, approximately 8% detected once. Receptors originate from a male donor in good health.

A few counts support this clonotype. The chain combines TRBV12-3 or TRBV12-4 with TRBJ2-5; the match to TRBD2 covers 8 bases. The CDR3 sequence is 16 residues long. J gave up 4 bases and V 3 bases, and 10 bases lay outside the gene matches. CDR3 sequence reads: CASSFGTRGNGETQYF. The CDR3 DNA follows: TGTGCCAGCAGTTTTGGGACTAGGGGTAACGGAGAGACCCAGTACTTC.

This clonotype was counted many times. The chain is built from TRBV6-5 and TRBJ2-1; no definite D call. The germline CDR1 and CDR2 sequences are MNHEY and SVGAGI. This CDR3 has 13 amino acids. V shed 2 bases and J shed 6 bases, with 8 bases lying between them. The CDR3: CASSYNRINEQFF. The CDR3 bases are TGTGCCAGCAGTTACAATAGAATCAATGAGCAGTTCTTC.

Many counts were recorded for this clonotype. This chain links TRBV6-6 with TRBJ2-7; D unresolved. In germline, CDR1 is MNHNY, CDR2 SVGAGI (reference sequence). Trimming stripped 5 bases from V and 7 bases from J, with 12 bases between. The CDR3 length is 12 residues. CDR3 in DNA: TGTGCCAGCAGTCAACGGACGGAGGAGCAGTACTTC. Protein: CASSQRTEEQYF.

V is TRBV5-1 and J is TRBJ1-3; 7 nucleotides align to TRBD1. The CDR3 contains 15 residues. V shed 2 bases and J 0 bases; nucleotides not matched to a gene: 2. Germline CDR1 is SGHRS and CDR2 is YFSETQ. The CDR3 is CASSFGQVSGNTIYF. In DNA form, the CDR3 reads TGCGCCAGCAGCTTTGGACAGGTCTCTGGAAACACCATATATTTT.

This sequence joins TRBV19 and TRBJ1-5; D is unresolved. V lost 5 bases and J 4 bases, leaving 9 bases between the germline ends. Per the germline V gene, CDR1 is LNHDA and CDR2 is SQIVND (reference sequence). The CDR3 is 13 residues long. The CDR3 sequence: CASSEGMNQPQHF. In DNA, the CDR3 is TGTGCCAGTAGTGAGGGTATGAATCAGCCCCAGCATTTT.

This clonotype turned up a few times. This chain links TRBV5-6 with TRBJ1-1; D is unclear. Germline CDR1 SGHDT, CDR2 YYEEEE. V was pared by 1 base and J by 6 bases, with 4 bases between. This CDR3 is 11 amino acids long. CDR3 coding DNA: TGTGCCAGCAGCTTGCGCGCTGAAGCTTTCTTT. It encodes CASSLRAEAFF.

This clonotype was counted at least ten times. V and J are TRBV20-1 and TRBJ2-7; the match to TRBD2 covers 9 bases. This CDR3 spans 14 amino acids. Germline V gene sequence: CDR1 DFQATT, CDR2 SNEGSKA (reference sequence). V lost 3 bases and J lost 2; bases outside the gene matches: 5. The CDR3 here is CSASSSGDTYEQYF. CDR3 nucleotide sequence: TGCAGTGCTAGCTCTAGCGGGGACACCTACGAGCAGTACTTC.

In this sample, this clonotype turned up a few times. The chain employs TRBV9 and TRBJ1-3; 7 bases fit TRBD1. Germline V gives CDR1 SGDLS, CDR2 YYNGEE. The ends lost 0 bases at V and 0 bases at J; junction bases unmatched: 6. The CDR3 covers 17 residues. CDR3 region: CASSVAGTVSSGNTIYF. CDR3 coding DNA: TGTGCCAGCAGCGTAGCCGGGACAGTAAGCTCTGGAAACACCATATATTTT. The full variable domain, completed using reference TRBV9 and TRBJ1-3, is DSGVTQTPKHLITATGQRVTLRCSPRSGDLSVYWYQQSLDQGLQFLIQYYNGEERAKGNILERFSAQQFPDLHSELNLSSLELGDSALYFCASSVAGTVSSGNTIYFGEGSWLTVV.